The clone carrying this TCR beta chain was seen ten or more times. Its specificity is not known. Individual cDNA molecules were tagged with unique molecular identifiers. A single record per CDR3 protein comes from TCRdb applying MiXCR to the 5' RACE reads. Here the sample spans fewer than 80,000 distinct CDR3 sequences, roughly a tenth being singletons. This entry belongs to a study of early T cells in non-severe SARS-CoV-2 infection. Study at large: The sequenced material was bulk RNA from unsorted whole blood, and its chains were unpaired.

Overall study findings and caveats: Lookups in VDJdb leaned toward anti-spike CD8 responses and missed private and CD4 specificities.

Trimming shortened V by 0 bases and J by 2 bases, and 10 bases separated the two germline ends. This CDR3 region has 15 residues. CDR1 and CDR2 (germline): SGHRS, YFSETQ. This chain connects TRBV5-1 to TRBJ2-3, with D perhaps TRBD1 or TRBD2 (5 bases each). The source of this sequence is an adult who was a healthcare worker with PCR-confirmed SARS-CoV-2 infection or an uninfected control (not recorded which). The sample was whole blood. This CDR3 reads CASSLARDHTDTQYF. DNA for the CDR3: TGCGCCAGCAGCTTGGCCCGGGACCACACAGATACGCAGTATTTT.